A selection of T cell receptor beta chains follows, all from one sample in a study of blood T cell repertoires in COVID-19. The method was immunoSEQ multiplex PCR; TCRdb's version includes in-frame clones alone and lacks a portion of them. The sample shows around 160,000 clones, more than 75% of them seen only once. The sample comprised PBMCs or T cells enriched from blood (not recorded which). Receptors originate from a woman aged 25-40 years with acute COVID-19. Each CDR3 is given with its conserved first and last residue. The D gene is left open where the match is weak. Clone sizes are given selectively: once, few, many, or a class where the clone is expanded.

V: TRBV6-2/TRBV6-3
J: TRBJ2-7
D: TRBD2
size: NA
DNA: TGTGCCAGCACCCCCGGGACTAGCGGGTACGAGCAGTACTTC
CDR3: CASTPGTSGYEQYF

V: TRBV25-1
J: TRBJ1-1
D: TRBD1
size: few
DNA: TGTGCCAGCAGTGACGTTCGGGACAGTAACACTGAAGCTTTCTTT
CDR3: CASSDVRDSNTEAFF

V: TRBV15
J: TRBJ2-2
D: NA
size: NA
DNA: TGTGCCACCAGCAGAGGTGGCATGCGGGGCACCGGGGAGCTGTTTTTT
CDR3: CATSRGGMRGTGELFF

V: TRBV20-1
J: TRBJ1-6
D: NA
size: NA
DNA: TGCAGTGCTAGTCGGACTCTCGGGGGACTAAATTCACCCCTCCACTTT
CDR3: CSASRTLGGLNSPLHF

V: TRBV30
J: TRBJ1-5
D: NA
size: NA
DNA: TGTGCCTGTTTCGGACTTACTAGCATCAATCAGCCCCAGCATTTT
CDR3: CACFGLTSINQPQHF

V: TRBV28
J: TRBJ2-7
D: NA
size: NA
DNA: TGTGCCAGCTTGGGGACAAGCTACGAGCAGTACTTC
CDR3: CASLGTSYEQYF

V: TRBV14
J: TRBJ2-2
D: TRBD1
size: NA
DNA: TGTGCCAGCAGCCATAGACAGGGGACGAACACCGGGGAGCTGTTTTTT
CDR3: CASSHRQGTNTGELFF

V: TRBV7-8
J: TRBJ2-3
D: TRBD2
size: NA
DNA: TGTGCCAGCAGCTTAGCGAGTCTAGCGGGAGAGGCAGATACGCAGTATTTT
CDR3: CASSLASLAGEADTQYF

V: TRBV19
J: TRBJ2-1
D: TRBD2
size: NA
DNA: TGTGCCAGTAGTTCCCCGCGGATAGCGGGAGGCAATGAGCAGTTCTTC
CDR3: CASSSPRIAGGNEQFF

V: TRBV6-4
J: TRBJ2-3
D: TRBD2
size: NA
DNA: TGTGCCAGCAGTAAGACTAGCGGGAGCACAGATACGCAGTATTTT
CDR3: CASSKTSGSTDTQYF

V: TRBV7-3
J: TRBJ2-1
D: TRBD2
size: once
DNA: TGTGCCAGCAGCCTATTAGCGGGAGCTAACAATGAGCAGTTCTTC
CDR3: CASSLLAGANNEQFF

V: TRBV5-8
J: TRBJ2-5
D: NA
size: NA
DNA: TGTGCCAGCACGCGACAGGTTCAGGAGACCCAGTACTTC
CDR3: CASTRQVQETQYF

V: TRBV27
J: TRBJ1-1
D: NA
size: NA
DNA: TGTGCCAGCAGTTTACAGTGGGGCGGCACTGAAGCTTTCTTT
CDR3: CASSLQWGGTEAFF

V: TRBV5-1
J: TRBJ2-1
D: TRBD2
size: NA
DNA: TGCGCCAGCAGCTTACCTAGCGGGAATCATGAGCAGTTCTTC
CDR3: CASSLPSGNHEQFF

V: TRBV5-1
J: TRBJ2-2
D: TRBD2
size: NA
DNA: TGCGCCAGCAAACACGCGGGACTAGCGGACACCGGGGAGCTGTTTTTT
CDR3: CASKHAGLADTGELFF

V: TRBV7-9
J: TRBJ2-3
D: TRBD2
size: NA
DNA: TGTGCCAGCAGCCCCGGACTAGCGGGAGGGGGGGATACGCAGTATTTT
CDR3: CASSPGLAGGGDTQYF

V: TRBV7-2
J: TRBJ2-1
D: NA
size: NA
DNA: TGTGCCAGCAGCTTAGGGAGGGGCGTCATGACCAATGAGCAGTTCTTC
CDR3: CASSLGRGVMTNEQFF

V: TRBV6-5
J: TRBJ1-2
D: TRBD1
size: NA
DNA: TGTGCCAGCAAAAAAGGACAGGGAGGCGGCTACACCTTC
CDR3: CASKKGQGGGYTF

V: TRBV6-6
J: TRBJ1-5
D: NA
size: NA
DNA: TGTGCCAGCGAACAGGGTGCCAATCAGCCCCAGCATTTT
CDR3: CASEQGANQPQHF

V: TRBV11-3
J: TRBJ2-3
D: TRBD2
size: NA
DNA: TGTGCCAGCAGCAAAAACTTCATGGTAGCGGGTGTCACAGATACGCAGTATTTT
CDR3: CASSKNFMVAGVTDTQYF

V: TRBV25-1
J: TRBJ2-2
D: TRBD2
size: NA
DNA: TGTGCCAGCAGTGCCTTAAGTAGCGGGATCACCGGGGAGCTGTTTTTT
CDR3: CASSALSSGITGELFF

V: TRBV27
J: TRBJ2-1
D: TRBD2
size: NA
DNA: TGTGCCAGCAGCCCAGGACTAGCGGGATACAATGAGCAGTTCTTC
CDR3: CASSPGLAGYNEQFF

V: TRBV4-3
J: TRBJ2-1
D: NA
size: NA
DNA: TGCGCCAGCAGCCTGACAGGTAACTCCTACAATGAGCAGTTCTTC
CDR3: CASSLTGNSYNEQFF

V: TRBV28
J: TRBJ1-2
D: NA
size: NA
DNA: TGTGCCAGCAGTTTTAGGGGAGGCGATGGCTACACCTTC
CDR3: CASSFRGGDGYTF

V: TRBV9
J: TRBJ2-7
D: TRBD1
size: NA
DNA: TGTGCCAGCAGCGTCGGGACAGGGGCACTCGAGCAGTACTTC
CDR3: CASSVGTGALEQYF

V: TRBV5-6
J: TRBJ2-3
D: TRBD2
size: NA
DNA: TGTGCCAGCAGCCTGACTAGCGGGAGTAGCACAGATACGCAGTATTTT
CDR3: CASSLTSGSSTDTQYF

V: TRBV28
J: TRBJ2-7
D: TRBD1
size: NA
DNA: TGTGCCAGCACCCTACAGGGGGGCGCCTACGAGCAGTACTTC
CDR3: CASTLQGGAYEQYF

V: TRBV2
J: TRBJ2-7
D: TRBD2
size: NA
DNA: TGTGCCAGCAGTGGCGGGCGGGAGGGCGGTTACGAGCAGTACTTC
CDR3: CASSGGREGGYEQYF

V: TRBV4-2
J: TRBJ2-7
D: TRBD2
size: NA
DNA: TGTGCCAGCAGCCAACGACTAGCGGGAGCCGAGCAGTACTTC
CDR3: CASSQRLAGAEQYF

V: TRBV15
J: TRBJ2-7
D: NA
size: NA
DNA: TGTGCCACCAGCAGAGACTTCGAGGCCGGGGAGCAGTACTTC
CDR3: CATSRDFEAGEQYF

V: TRBV9
J: TRBJ2-3
D: NA
size: once
DNA: TGTGCCAGCAGCGCCTCAGATACGCAGTATTTT
CDR3: CASSASDTQYF

V: TRBV18
J: TRBJ2-7
D: TRBD1
size: NA
DNA: TGTGCCAGCTCACGGTCCCGGGACAGTCACGAGCAGTACTTC
CDR3: CASSRSRDSHEQYF

V: TRBV11-2
J: TRBJ1-1
D: NA
size: NA
DNA: TGTGCCAGCAGCTTAGTAGGGGACACTGAAGCTTTCTTT
CDR3: CASSLVGDTEAFF

V: TRBV18
J: TRBJ1-5
D: NA
size: NA
DNA: TGTGCCAGCTCACAAGCGGGCGGCAATCAGCCCCAGCATTTT
CDR3: CASSQAGGNQPQHF

V: TRBV7-2
J: TRBJ2-7
D: TRBD2
size: NA
DNA: TGTGCCAGCAGCTTATTGGGACTAGCGGGAGGCTACGAGCAGTACTTC
CDR3: CASSLLGLAGGYEQYF

V: TRBV5-1
J: TRBJ2-3
D: TRBD2
size: NA
DNA: TGCGCCAGCAGCTTGAGGCTAGCGGAGTTTTTCTCTAGCACAGATACGCAGTATTTT
CDR3: CASSLRLAEFFSSTDTQYF